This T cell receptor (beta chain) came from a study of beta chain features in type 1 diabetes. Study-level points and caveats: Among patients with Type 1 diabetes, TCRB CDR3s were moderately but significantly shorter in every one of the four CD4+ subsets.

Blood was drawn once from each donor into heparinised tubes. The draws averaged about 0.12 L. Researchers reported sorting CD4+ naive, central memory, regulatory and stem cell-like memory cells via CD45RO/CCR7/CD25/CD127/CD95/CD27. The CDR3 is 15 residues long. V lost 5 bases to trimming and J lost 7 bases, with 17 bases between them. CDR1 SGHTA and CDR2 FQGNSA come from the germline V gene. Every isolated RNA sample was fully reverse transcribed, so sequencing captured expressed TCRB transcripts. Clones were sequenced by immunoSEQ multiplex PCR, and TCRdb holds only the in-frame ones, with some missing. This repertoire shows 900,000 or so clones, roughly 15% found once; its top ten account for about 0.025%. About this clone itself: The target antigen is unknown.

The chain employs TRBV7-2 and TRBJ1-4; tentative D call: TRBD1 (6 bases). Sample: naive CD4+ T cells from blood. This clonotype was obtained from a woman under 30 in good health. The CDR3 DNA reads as TGTGCCAGCAGCCTACGTGGGGACACTCTTGAAAAACTGTTTTTT. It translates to CASSLRGDTLEKLFF. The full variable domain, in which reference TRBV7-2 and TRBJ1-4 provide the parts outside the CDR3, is GAGVSQSPSNKVTEKGKDVELRCDPISGHTALYWYRQSLGQGLEFLIYFQGNSAPDKSGLPSDRFSAERTGGSVSTLTIQRTQQEDSAVYLCASSLRGDTLEKLFFGSGTQLSVL.